This TCR beta chain was identified in a study of response to subunit inactivated influenza vaccine listed by TCRdb under 2018. Turning to the overall study: Deep quantitative T cell receptor repertoire profiling was used in the study to track responses to a trivalent subunit inactivated influenza vaccine. The paper as a whole reports these results and caveats: The authors suggested that each seasonal influenza vaccination may recruit only a limited number of new T cells.

CDR1 and CDR2 were assigned from the germline V gene (reference sequence) as SEHNR and FQNEAQ. Including cysteine and phenylalanine, the CDR3 has 14 amino acids. Only the CDR3 DNA is retained, 42 bases long and in frame from the first base. Cut back by 5 bases and 2 bases, the V and J ends lie 12 bases apart. Library preparation was by RT-PCR. Sequencing was performed on an Illumina HiSeq 2500. In-frame beta chains were kept once TCRdb had trimmed the public reads at Q25 with fastp and called clones with MiXCR. Merged by CDR3 protein, the rows form single entries marked with the most common genes and DNA. This sample gives approximately 700,000 distinct CDR3 sequences in total; roughly 14% of them show up just once. The leading ten clones occupy less than 9% of the sample. This clonotype was picked up a small number of times. What this receptor recognizes is not known. Base qualities were left out, and no much larger clone turns up one base away.

The sequences come from PBMCs from blood, collected roughly 2 weeks before vaccination. The chain is made from TRBV7-9 and TRBJ1-1, with the D gene call left open. The receptor comes from a man aged 50 to 59 who received an inactivated influenza vaccine. Donor details come from another sample of the same person, matched by shared clones. The CDR3 region has the sequence CASSRDPTNTEAFF. In nucleotide form, the sequence is TGTGCCAGCAGCCGTGACCCCACAAACACTGAAGCTTTCTTT.